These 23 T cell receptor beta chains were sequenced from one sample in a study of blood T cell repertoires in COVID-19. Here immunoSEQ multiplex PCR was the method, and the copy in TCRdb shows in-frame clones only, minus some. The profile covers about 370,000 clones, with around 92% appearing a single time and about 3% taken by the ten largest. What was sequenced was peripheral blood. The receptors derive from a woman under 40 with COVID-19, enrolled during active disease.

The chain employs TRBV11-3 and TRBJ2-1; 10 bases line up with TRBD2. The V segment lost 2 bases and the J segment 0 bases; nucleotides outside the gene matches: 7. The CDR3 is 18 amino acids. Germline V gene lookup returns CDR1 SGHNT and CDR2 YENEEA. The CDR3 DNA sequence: TGTGCCAGCAGCTTACTAGCGGGGGTACCAAGCTCCTACAATGAGCAGTTCTTC. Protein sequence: CASSLLAGVPSSYNEQFF. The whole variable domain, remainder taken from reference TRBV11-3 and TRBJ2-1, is EAGVVQSPRYKIIEKKQPVAFWCNPISGHNTLYWYLQNLGQGPELLIRYENEEAVDDSQLPKDRFSAERLKGVDSTLKIQPAELGDSAVYLCASSLLAGVPSSYNEQFFGPGTRLTVL.

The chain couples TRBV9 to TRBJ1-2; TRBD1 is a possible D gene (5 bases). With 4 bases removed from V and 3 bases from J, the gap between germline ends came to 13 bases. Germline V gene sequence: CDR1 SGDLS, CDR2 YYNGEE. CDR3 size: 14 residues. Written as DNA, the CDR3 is TGTGCCAGCAGCCCTCCGGGGGGGTACTATGGCTACACCTTC. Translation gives CASSPPGGYYGYTF.

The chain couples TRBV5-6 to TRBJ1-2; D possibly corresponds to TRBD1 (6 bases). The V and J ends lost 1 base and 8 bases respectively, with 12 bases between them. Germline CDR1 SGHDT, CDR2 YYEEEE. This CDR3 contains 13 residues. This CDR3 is CASSLTGGEGYTF. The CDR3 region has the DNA TGTGCCAGCAGCTTGACGGGGGGCGAGGGCTACACCTTC.

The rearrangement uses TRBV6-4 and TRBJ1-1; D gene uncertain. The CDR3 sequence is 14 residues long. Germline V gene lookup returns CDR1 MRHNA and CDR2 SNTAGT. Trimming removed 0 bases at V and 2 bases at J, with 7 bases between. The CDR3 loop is CASSDSAGNTEAFF. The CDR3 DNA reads TGTGCCAGCAGTGACTCTGCCGGTAACACTGAAGCTTTCTTT.

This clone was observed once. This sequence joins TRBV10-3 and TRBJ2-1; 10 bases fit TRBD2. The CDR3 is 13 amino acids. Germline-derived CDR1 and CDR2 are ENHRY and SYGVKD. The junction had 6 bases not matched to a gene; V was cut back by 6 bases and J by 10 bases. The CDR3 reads CAISPAGGEEQFF. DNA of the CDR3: TGTGCCATCAGCCCAGCGGGGGGGGAAGAGCAGTTCTTC.

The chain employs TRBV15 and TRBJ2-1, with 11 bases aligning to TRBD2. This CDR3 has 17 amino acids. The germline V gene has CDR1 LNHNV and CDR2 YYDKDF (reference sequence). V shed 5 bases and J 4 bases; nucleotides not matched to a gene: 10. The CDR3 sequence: CATSGRYGTSGYNEQFF. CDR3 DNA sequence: TGTGCCACCAGCGGACGCTACGGGACTAGCGGTTACAATGAGCAGTTCTTC.

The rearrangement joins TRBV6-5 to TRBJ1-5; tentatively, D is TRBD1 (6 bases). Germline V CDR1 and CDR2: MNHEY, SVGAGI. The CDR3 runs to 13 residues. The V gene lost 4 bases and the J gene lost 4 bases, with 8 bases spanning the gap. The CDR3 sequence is CASSSGVNQPQHF. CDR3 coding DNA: TGTGCCAGCAGTTCAGGGGTTAATCAGCCCCAGCATTTT.

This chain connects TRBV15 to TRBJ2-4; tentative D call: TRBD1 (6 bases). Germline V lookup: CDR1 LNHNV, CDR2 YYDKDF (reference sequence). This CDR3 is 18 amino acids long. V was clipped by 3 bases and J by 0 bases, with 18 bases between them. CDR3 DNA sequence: TGTGCCACCAGCAGTCTACAGGGCAGACCCTTAGCCAAAAACATTCAGTACTTC. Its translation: CATSSLQGRPLAKNIQYF.

CDR3 in DNA: TGTGCCAGCAGAACGGGACAGGCATTTGGGGAGCAGTACGTC. This codes for CASRTGQAFGEQYV. The chain employs TRBV6-6 and TRBJ2-7; 8 nucleotides line up with TRBD1. J lost 7 bases, V lost 6 bases, and 11 bases had no gene match. The CDR3 runs 14 residues. Germline CDR1 and CDR2: MNHNY and SVGAGI (reference sequence).

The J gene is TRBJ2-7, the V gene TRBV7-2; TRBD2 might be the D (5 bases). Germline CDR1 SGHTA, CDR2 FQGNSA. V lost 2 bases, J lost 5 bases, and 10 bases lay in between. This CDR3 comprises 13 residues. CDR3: CASSLIGENEQYF. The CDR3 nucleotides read TGTGCCAGCAGCTTAATTGGGGAGAACGAGCAGTACTTC.

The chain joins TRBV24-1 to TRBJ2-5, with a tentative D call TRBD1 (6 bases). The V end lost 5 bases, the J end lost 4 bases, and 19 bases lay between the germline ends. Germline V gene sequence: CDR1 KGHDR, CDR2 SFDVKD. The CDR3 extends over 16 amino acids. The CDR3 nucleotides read TGTGCCACCAGTGCCCCTGGGTGGGGGCGCATAGAGACCCAGTACTTC. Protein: CATSAPGWGRIETQYF.

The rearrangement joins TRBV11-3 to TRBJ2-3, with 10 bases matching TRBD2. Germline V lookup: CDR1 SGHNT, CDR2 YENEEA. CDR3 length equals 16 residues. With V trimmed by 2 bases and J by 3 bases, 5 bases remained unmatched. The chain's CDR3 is CASSLTAGGPTDTQYF. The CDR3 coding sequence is TGTGCCAGCAGCTTAACAGCGGGAGGGCCTACAGATACGCAGTATTTT. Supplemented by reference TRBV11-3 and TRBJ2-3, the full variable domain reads EAGVVQSPRYKIIEKKQPVAFWCNPISGHNTLYWYLQNLGQGPELLIRYENEEAVDDSQLPKDRFSAERLKGVDSTLKIQPAELGDSAVYLCASSLTAGGPTDTQYFGPGTRLTVL.

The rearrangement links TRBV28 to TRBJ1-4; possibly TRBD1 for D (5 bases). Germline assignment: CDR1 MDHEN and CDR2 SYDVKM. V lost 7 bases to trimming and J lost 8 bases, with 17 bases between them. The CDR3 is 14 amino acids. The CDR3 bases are TGTGCCAGCACTGGGGCGCCGGGTGGGGAAAAACTGTTTTTT. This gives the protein CASTGAPGGEKLFF.

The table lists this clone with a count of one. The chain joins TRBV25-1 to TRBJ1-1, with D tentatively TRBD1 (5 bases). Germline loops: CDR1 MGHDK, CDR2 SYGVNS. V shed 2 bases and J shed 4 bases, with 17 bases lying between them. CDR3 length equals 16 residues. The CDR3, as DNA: TGTGCCAGCAGTGAACCTGACCATCAGGGTATCACTGAAGCTTTCTTT. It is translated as CASSEPDHQGITEAFF.

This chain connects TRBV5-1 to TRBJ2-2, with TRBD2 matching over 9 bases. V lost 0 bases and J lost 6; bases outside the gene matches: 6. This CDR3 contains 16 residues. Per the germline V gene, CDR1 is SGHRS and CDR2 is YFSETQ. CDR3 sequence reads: CASSLEAGGAAGELFF. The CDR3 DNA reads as TGCGCCAGCAGCTTGGAGGCGGGGGGGGCCGCCGGGGAGCTGTTTTTT.

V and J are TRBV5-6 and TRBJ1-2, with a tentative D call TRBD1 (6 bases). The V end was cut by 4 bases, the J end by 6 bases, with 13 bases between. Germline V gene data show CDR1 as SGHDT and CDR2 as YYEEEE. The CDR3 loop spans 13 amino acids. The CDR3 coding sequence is TGTGCCAGCAGCATACAGGGTTTTGATGGCTACACCTTC. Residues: CASSIQGFDGYTF.

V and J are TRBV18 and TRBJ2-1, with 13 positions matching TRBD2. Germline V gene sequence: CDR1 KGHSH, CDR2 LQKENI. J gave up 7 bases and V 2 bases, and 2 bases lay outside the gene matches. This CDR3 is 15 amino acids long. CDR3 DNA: TGTGCCAGCTCACCAGGGACTAGCGGGAATAATGAGCAGTTCTTC. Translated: CASSPGTSGNNEQFF.

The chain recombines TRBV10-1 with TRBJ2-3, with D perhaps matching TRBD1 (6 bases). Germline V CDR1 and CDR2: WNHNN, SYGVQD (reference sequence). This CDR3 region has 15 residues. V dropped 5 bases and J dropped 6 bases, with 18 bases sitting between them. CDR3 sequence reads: CASSPPGQSMDTQYF. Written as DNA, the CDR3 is TGCGCCAGCAGTCCCCCCGGACAGAGCATGGATACGCAGTATTTT.

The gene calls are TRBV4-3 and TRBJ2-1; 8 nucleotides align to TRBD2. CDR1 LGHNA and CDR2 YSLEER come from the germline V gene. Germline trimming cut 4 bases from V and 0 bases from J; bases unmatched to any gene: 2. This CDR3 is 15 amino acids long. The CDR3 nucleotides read TGCGCCAGCAGCCCTAGCGGGCGCTCCTACAATGAGCAGTTCTTC. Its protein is CASSPSGRSYNEQFF.

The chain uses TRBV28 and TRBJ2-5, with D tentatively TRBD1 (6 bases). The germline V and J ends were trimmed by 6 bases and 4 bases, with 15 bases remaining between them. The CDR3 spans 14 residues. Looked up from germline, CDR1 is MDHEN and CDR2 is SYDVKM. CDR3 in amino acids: CASSPARTVETQYF. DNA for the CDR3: TGTGCCAGCAGCCCCGCCCGGACAGTAGAGACCCAGTACTTC.

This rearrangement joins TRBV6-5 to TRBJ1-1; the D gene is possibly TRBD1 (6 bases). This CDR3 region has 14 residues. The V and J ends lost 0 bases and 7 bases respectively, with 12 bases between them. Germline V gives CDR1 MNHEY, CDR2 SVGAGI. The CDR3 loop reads CASSYSRGNGEAFF. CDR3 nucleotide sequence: TGTGCCAGCAGTTACTCGAGGGGGAACGGTGAAGCTTTCTTT.

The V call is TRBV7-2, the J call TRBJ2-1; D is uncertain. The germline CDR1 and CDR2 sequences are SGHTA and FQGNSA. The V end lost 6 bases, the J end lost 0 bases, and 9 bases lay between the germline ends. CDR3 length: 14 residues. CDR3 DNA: TGTGCCAGCAGTGCACTAAGCTCCTACAATGAGCAGTTCTTC. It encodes CASSALSSYNEQFF.

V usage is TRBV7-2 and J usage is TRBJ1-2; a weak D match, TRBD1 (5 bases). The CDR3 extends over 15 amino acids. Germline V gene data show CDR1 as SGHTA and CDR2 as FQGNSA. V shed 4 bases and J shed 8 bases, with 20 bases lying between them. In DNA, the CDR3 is TGTGCCAGCAGCTCCGAGCTCGCGGGGGGTCAGGGCTACACCTTC. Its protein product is CASSSELAGGQGYTF. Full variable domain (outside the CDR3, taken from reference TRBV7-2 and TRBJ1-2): GAGVSQSPSNKVTEKGKDVELRCDPISGHTALYWYRQSLGQGLEFLIYFQGNSAPDKSGLPSDRFSAERTGGSVSTLTIQRTQQEDSAVYLCASSSELAGGQGYTFGSGTRLTVV.